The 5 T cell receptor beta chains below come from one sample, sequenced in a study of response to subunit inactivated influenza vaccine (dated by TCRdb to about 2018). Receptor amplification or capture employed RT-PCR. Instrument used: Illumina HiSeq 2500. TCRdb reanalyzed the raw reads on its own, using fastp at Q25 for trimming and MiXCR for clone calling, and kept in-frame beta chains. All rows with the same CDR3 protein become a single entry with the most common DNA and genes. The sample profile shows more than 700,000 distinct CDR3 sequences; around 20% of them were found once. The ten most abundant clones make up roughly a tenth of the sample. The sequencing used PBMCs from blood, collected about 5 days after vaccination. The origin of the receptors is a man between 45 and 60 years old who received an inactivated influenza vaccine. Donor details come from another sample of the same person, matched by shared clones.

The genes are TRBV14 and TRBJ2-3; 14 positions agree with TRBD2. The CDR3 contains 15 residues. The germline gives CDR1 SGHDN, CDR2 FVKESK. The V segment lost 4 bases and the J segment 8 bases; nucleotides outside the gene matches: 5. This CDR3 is CASSPGLAGGGTQYF. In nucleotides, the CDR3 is TGTGCCAGCAGCCCTGGACTAGCGGGAGGTGGTACGCAGTATTTT.

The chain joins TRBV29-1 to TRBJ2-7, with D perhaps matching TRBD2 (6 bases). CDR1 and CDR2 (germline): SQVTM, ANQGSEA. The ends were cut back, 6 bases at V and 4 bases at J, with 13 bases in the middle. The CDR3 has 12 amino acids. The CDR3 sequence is CSVRGVMYEQYF. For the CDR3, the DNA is TGCAGCGTCCGCGGGGTGATGTACGAGCAGTACTTC.

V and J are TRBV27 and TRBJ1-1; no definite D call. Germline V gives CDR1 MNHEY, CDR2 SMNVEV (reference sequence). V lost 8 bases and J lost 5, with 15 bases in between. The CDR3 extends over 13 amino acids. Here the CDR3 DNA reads TGTGCCAGCCGTCAAGAGGTAGCGACTGAAGCTTTCTTT. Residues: CASRQEVATEAFF.

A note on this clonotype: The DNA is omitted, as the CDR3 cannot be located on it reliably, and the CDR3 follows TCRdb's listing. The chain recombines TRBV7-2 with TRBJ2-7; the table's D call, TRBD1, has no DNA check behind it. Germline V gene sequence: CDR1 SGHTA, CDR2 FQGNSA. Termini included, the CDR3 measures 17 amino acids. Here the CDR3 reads CASSLGTGVLRAYEQYF.

This CDR3 reads CASTGGPYGYTF. The CDR3 coding sequence is TGTGCCAGTACAGGGGGCCCCTATGGCTACACCTTC. The chain has TRBV19 and TRBJ1-2; TRBD1 matches 8 bases. CDR1 and CDR2 (germline): LNHDA, SQIVND (reference sequence). V shed 7 bases, J shed 4 bases, and the junction held 2 bases outside the gene matches. The CDR3 totals 12 residues.